A selection of T cell receptor beta chains follows, all from one sample in a study of T cell responses to AZD1222 COVID-19 vaccine. The table came from immunoSEQ multiplex PCR; TCRdb's copy has only in-frame clones and leaves some out. The table records about 120,000 clones, about nine tenths of them present only once. The sequencing used peripheral blood, collected on day 0 of AZD1222 vaccination. These receptors were obtained from an adult in good health. CDR3s include the opening cysteine and the closing phenylalanine or tryptophan. The D gene is left open where the match is weak. The size entry is marked missing in some rows and otherwise reads once, few, many or a size class.

>few|NA|TRBJ1-1|TRBV5-1
TGCGCCAGCAGCTCGGACCAGGGGAGCACTGAAGCTTTCTTT
CASSSDQGSTEAFF
>NA|TRBD1|TRBJ1-1|TRBV5-4
TGTGCCAGCAGCCAGACAGGGCTGAACACTGAAGCTTTCTTT
CASSQTGLNTEAFF
>NA|NA|TRBJ2-7|TRBV11-2
TGTGCCAGCAGCCCCGAACCCCCAGGAGCCTACGAGCAGTACTTC
CASSPEPPGAYEQYF
>NA|TRBD2|TRBJ2-5|TRBV28
TGTGCCAGCCGCCATAGCGGGACGGGGGTAGAGACCCAGTACTTC
CASRHSGTGVETQYF
>once|TRBD2|TRBJ2-3|TRBV4-2
TGTGCCAGCAGCAACACCAACCTAGCGGGAGGATTCTCTAGCACAGATACGCAGTATTTT
CASSNTNLAGGFSSTDTQYF
>NA|TRBD1|TRBJ1-4|TRBV28
TGTGCCAGCAGCCCCTGGGGACAGGATAATGAAAAACTGTTTTTT
CASSPWGQDNEKLFF
>NA|TRBD1|TRBJ2-1|TRBV15
TGTGCCACCAGCAGAGGTGGGACAGGGGCAAATGAGCAGTTCTTC
CATSRGGTGANEQFF
>NA|TRBD2|TRBJ2-2|TRBV28
TGTGCCAGCAGCCAGCGGGAGGGGGGCACCGGGGAGCTGTTTTTT
CASSQREGGTGELFF
>few|NA|TRBJ2-1|TRBV13
TGTGCCAGCAGCTTGGACTACAATGAGCAGTTCTTC
CASSLDYNEQFF
>NA|NA|TRBJ2-2|TRBV21-1
TGTGCCAGCAGCAACGGACCCCTAGCGGGAGTTCCCGGCACCGGGGAGCTGTTTTTT
CASSNGPLAGVPGTGELFF
>NA|NA|TRBJ1-6|TRBV18
TGTGCCAGCTCACGGGGGGCCCAGGATTCACCCCTCCACTTT
CASSRGAQDSPLHF
>NA|NA|TRBJ1-2|TRBV30
TGTGCCTGGAGTGTACAGGCCAACTATGGCTACACCTTC
CAWSVQANYGYTF
>NA|NA|TRBJ1-5|TRBV3-1/TRBV3-2
TGTGCCAGCAGCCCAGGCCCCCAGGTGAATAGCAATCAGCCCCAGCATTTT
CASSPGPQVNSNQPQHF
>NA|TRBD2|TRBJ2-3|TRBV2
TGTGCCAGCAGTGGAGGCACCATAGCGGGAGGGCCCACAGATACGCAGTATTTT
CASSGGTIAGGPTDTQYF
>NA|NA|TRBJ2-1|TRBV5-1
TGCGCCAGCAGCTTGGAGGTGAGCTCCTACAATGAGCAGTTCTTC
CASSLEVSSYNEQFF
>once|TRBD1|TRBJ2-1|TRBV14
TGTGCCAGCAGCCCCTCGGACAGGGAGAGCTCCTACAATGAGCAGTTCTTC
CASSPSDRESSYNEQFF
>NA|NA|TRBJ2-2|TRBV19
TGTGCCAGTAGCCCCCAGGAGGCCTCCTTCGGCGGGGAGCTGTTTTTT
CASSPQEASFGGELFF
>NA|NA|TRBJ2-7|TRBV9
TGTGCCACCCTTGGACGAACCAACAGGGTTGTAGAGCAGTACTTC
CATLGRTNRVVEQYF
>NA|NA|TRBJ2-2|TRBV5-1
TGCGCCAGCAGCTTGACGGTGTCGAACACCGGGGAGCTGTTTTTT
CASSLTVSNTGELFF
>NA|NA|TRBJ2-1|TRBV28
TGTGCCAGCAGTTTTTGGGGTGGAAGTGGAAACAATGAGCAGTTCTTC
CASSFWGGSGNNEQFF
>NA|TRBD1|TRBJ2-1|TRBV28
TGTGCCAGCAGTTCTACAGGGGGCCTGGACAATGAGCAGTTCTTC
CASSSTGGLDNEQFF
>NA|TRBD2|TRBJ2-1|TRBV3-1/TRBV3-2
TGTGCCAGCAGCCCCTCTTGGCGGGAGGTGTTCTTC
CASSPSWREVFF
>once|TRBD2|TRBJ2-5|TRBV4-2
TGTGCCAGCAGCCAAGAGGGGCGGAGTAGCGGGAGGGCCGAGGAGACCCAGTACTTC
CASSQEGRSSGRAEETQYF
>NA|TRBD1|TRBJ1-3|TRBV29-1
TGCAGCGCCATGGACAGGTTCCTCTCTGGAAACACCATATATTTT
CSAMDRFLSGNTIYF
>NA|TRBD2|TRBJ2-1|TRBV19
TGTGCCAGTAGTGCCAGCGGGAGTGCCCACAATGAGCAGTTCTTC
CASSASGSAHNEQFF
>NA|NA|TRBJ1-1|TRBV27
TGTGCCAGCAGTTTATCGAACCGGGTCCGAGGGGAAGCTTTCTTT
CASSLSNRVRGEAFF
>NA|NA|TRBJ1-2|TRBV6-1
TGTGCCAGCAGTGAAGTGCCCAGTGCTGGTGGCTACACCTTC
CASSEVPSAGGYTF
>few|NA|TRBJ2-2|TRBV29-1
TGCAGTGCAGGGAATCAGAACACCGGGGAGCTGTTTTTT
CSAGNQNTGELFF
>NA|NA|TRBJ1-1|TRBV28
TGTGCCAGCAGCCCCCCCGGGGAGGCCACTGAAGCTTTCTTT
CASSPPGEATEAFF
>NA|NA|TRBJ1-2|TRBV28
TGTGCCAGCAGAAGGGACGCCAGGTATGGCTACACCTTC
CASRRDARYGYTF
>NA|NA|TRBJ1-1|TRBV28
TGTGCCAGCAGACAAGTCATCTACTCCACTGAAGCTTTCTTT
CASRQVIYSTEAFF
>NA|NA|TRBJ1-3|TRBV2
TGTGCCAGCGAGGTGCAGCCCCCTGGAAACACCATATATTTT
CASEVQPPGNTIYF
>once|NA|TRBJ1-5|TRBV6-6
TGTGCCAGCACCAAGGGAGGGGGGCCGAATCAGCCCCAGCATTTT
CASTKGGGPNQPQHF
>NA|NA|TRBJ2-2|TRBV19
TGTGCCAGTAGTATTACGCTAGTGGCCGGGGAGCTGTTTTTT
CASSITLVAGELFF
>NA|NA|TRBJ2-7|TRBV5-1
TGCGCCAGCAGCTTGGCAGGCATCTCCTACGAGCAGTACTTC
CASSLAGISYEQYF
>NA|NA|TRBJ1-4|TRBV5-1
TGCGCCAGCAGCCTCCTCGTGGATTCTAATGAAAAACTGTTTTTT
CASSLLVDSNEKLFF
>NA|TRBD1|TRBJ1-3|TRBV15
TGTGCCACCAGCATTACAGGGGTCGGAAACACCATATATTTT
CATSITGVGNTIYF
>NA|NA|TRBJ2-1|TRBV10-2
TGCGCCAGCAGTGGCATTATGGGTGAGCAGTTCTTC
CASSGIMGEQFF
>NA|TRBD2|TRBJ2-5|TRBV9
TGTGCCAGCAGCTTTCTCTCCGGGACTAGCGGGTCAAAGCGGAAAGAGACCCAGTACTTC
CASSFLSGTSGSKRKETQYF
>NA|NA|TRBJ2-3|TRBV2
TGTGCCAGCTCTAGAGAGTCCTGGCCTAGCACAGATACGCAGTATTTT
CASSRESWPSTDTQYF
>NA|NA|TRBJ2-1|TRBV28
TGTGCCAGCAGTTACACCGGACACAACAACAATGAGCAGTTCTTC
CASSYTGHNNNEQFF
>NA|TRBD1|TRBJ1-5|TRBV19
TGTGCCAGTAGTATAGACACAGGGGGGGGGCAGCCCCAGCATTTT
CASSIDTGGGQPQHF
>NA|NA|TRBJ1-5|TRBV6-5
TGTGCCAGCAATCTGGACAGACCTAATCAGCCCCAGCATTTT
CASNLDRPNQPQHF
>NA|NA|TRBJ1-5|TRBV28
TGTGCCAGCAGTTTAGAGAATCAGCCCCAGCATTTT
CASSLENQPQHF
>NA|NA|TRBJ2-1|TRBV27
TGTGCCAGCAGTGGTCGGTACAGCGTTTTAACGGGCTCCTACAATGAGCAGTTCTTC
CASSGRYSVLTGSYNEQFF